This TCR beta chain originates from a study of cytomegalovirus exposure and HLA in healthy donors. Whole-study results and caveats: Rare TCR sequences predominated, though certain public TCRs were found in many donors. Trimming of TCR beta V- and J-genes showed a link, identified in a later analysis, to a missense DCLRE1C variant.

As concerns this clone: Its specificity is unknown.

The PCR ran on 60 Vbeta and 13 Jbeta primers. Sequencing was performed with immunoSEQ multiplex PCR; in TCRdb, only in-frame clones are kept and a portion is missing. The sample includes around 160,000 clones, over 70% of them seen just once. CDR3 length equals 12 residues. Germline assignment: CDR1 SEHNR and CDR2 FQNEAQ (reference sequence). Trimming shortened V by 8 bases and J by 6 bases, and 13 bases separated the two germline ends. The receptor was isolated from a young woman in good health and CMV-seronegative. Sequenced input: PBMCs. The J gene is TRBJ1-2, the V gene TRBV7-9, with D possibly TRBD1 on 6 matching bases. CDR3 loop: CASSTGSDGYTF. The CDR3 DNA reads TGTGCCAGCTCGACAGGTAGCGATGGCTACACCTTC.